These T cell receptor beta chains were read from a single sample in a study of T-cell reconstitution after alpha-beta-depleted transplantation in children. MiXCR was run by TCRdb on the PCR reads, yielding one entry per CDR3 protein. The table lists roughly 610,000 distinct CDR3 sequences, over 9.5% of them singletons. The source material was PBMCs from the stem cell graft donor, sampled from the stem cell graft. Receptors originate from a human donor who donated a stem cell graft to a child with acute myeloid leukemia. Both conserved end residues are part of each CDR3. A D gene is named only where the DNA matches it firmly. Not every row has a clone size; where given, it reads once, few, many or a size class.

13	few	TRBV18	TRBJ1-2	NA	CASSPETDYGYTF	TGTGCCAGCTCACCAGAGACAGACTATGGCTACACCTTC
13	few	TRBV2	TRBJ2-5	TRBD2	CASSAGTSGSQYF	TGTGCCAGCAGTGCAGGGACTAGCGGGAGCCAGTACTTC
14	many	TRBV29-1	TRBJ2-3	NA	CSVDQGSGTDTQYF	TGCAGCGTTGACCAGGGTTCCGGCACAGATACGCAGTATTTT
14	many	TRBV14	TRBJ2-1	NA	CASSQDFGYNEQFF	TGTGCCAGCAGCCAAGATTTCGGCTACAATGAGCAGTTCTTC
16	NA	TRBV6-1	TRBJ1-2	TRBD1	CASRRPGQGVDYGYTF	TGTGCCAGCAGACGTCCGGGACAGGGGGTAGACTATGGCTACACCTTC
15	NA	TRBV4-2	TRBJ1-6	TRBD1	CASSREGQTGSPLHF	TGTGCCAGCAGCCGCGAGGGACAGACCGGCTCACCCCTCCACTTT
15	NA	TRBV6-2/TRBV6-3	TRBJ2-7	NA	CASSYDSGYSYEQYF	TGTGCCAGCAGTTACGATTCAGGGTACTCCTACGAGCAGTACTTC
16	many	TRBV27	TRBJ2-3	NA	CASSSFLQGSTDTQYF	TGTGCCAGCAGTTCTTTTCTTCAGGGGAGCACAGATACGCAGTATTTT
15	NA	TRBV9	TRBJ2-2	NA	CASGEGIRNTGELFF	TGTGCCAGCGGAGAAGGCATCCGAAACACCGGGGAGCTGTTTTTT
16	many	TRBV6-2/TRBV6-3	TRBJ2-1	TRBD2	CASSPWTSGDHNEQFF	TGTGCCAGCAGTCCTTGGACTAGCGGGGACCACAATGAGCAGTTCTTC
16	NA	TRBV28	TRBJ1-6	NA	CASSLGAQGRNSPLHF	TGTGCCAGCAGTTTAGGCGCACAGGGAAGGAATTCACCCCTCCACTTT
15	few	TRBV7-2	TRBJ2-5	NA	CASSQRQGGSETQYF	TGTGCCAGCAGCCAGCGACAGGGAGGATCGGAGACCCAGTACTTC
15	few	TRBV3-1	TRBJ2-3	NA	CASSQPMGKADTQYF	TGTGCCAGCAGCCAACCGATGGGCAAAGCAGATACGCAGTATTTT
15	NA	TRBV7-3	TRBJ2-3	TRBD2	CASSPGREGPDTQYF	TGTGCCAGCAGCCCCGGGCGGGAGGGGCCAGATACGCAGTATTTT
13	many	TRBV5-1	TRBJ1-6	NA	CASSDEGNSPLHF	TGCGCCAGCAGCGACGAAGGTAATTCACCCCTCCACTTT
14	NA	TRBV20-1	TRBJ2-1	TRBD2	CSAPGAGGYNEQFF	TGCAGTGCTCCCGGGGCGGGAGGTTACAATGAGCAGTTCTTC
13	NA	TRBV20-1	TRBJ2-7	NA	CSARGIINDEQYF	TGCAGTGCTAGAGGAATCATCAATGACGAGCAGTACTTC
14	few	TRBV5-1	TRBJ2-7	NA	CASSQASGSYEQYF	TGCGCCAGCAGCCAGGCCTCGGGCTCCTACGAGCAGTACTTC
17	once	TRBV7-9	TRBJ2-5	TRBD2	CASSLGLAGPQSETQYF	TGTGCCAGCAGCTTAGGACTAGCGGGACCCCAATCGGAGACCCAGTACTTC
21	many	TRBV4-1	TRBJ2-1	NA	CASSQDFSLGAAGRSYNEQFF	TGCGCCAGCAGCCAAGATTTTTCCCTCGGGGCCGCGGGACGCTCCTACAATGAGCAGTTCTTC
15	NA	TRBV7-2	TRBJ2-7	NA	CASSVDRPSSYEQYF	TGTGCCAGCAGCGTTGACAGGCCGAGCTCCTACGAGCAGTACTTC
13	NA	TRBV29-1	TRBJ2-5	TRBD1	CSAEGQGAGTQYF	TGCAGCGCTGAGGGACAGGGGGCGGGGACCCAGTACTTC
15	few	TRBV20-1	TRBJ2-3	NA	CSAREDSQNTDTQYF	TGCAGTGCTAGGGAAGACAGTCAAAACACAGATACGCAGTATTTT
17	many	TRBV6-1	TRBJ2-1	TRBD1	CASTSPSGQGARNEQFF	TGTGCCAGCACCTCTCCCTCGGGACAGGGGGCGCGGAATGAGCAGTTCTTC
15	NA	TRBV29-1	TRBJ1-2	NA	CSVEDRGGGNYGYTF	TGCAGCGTTGAAGATCGCGGAGGGGGAAACTATGGCTACACCTTC
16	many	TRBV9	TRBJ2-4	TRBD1	CASSVRGDREGNIQYF	TGTGCCAGCAGCGTCAGGGGGGACAGGGAAGGTAACATTCAGTACTTC
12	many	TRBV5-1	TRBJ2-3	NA	CASSLESDTQYF	TGCGCCAGCAGCTTGGAGTCGGATACGCAGTATTTT
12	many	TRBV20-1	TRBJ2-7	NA	CSARTSTYEQYF	TGCAGTGCTAGAACTAGCACCTACGAGCAGTACTTC
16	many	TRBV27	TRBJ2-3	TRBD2	CASSGLAGTGTDTQYF	TGTGCCAGCAGTGGACTAGCGGGAACTGGGACAGATACGCAGTATTTT